These 22 T cell receptor beta chains share one sample of origin, sequenced in a study of blood T cell repertoires in COVID-19 (dated by TCRdb to about 2020). Preparation of the library involved the immunoSEQ multiplex PCR assay. Not all clones reach the TCRdb copy of this immuneACCESS table, which keeps in-frame sequences only. Checked studies attribute under half of the gap to unresolved V genes and leave the rest unexplained. A total of more than 70,000 clones appear in this sample, 90% of them only once. The top ten clonotypes cover 5% to 6.5% of the sample. Input material: peripheral blood. The receptors were gathered from a woman aged 18-30 years with acute or convalescent COVID-19.

This rearrangement joins TRBV6-6 to TRBJ1-1, with 7 bases fitting TRBD1. This CDR3 is built from 12 residues. CDR1 and CDR2 (germline): MNHNY, SVGAGI (reference sequence). V lost 5 bases and J lost 6; bases outside the gene matches: 3. The CDR3 bases are TGTGCCAGCAGTCGACAGGGCCCTGAAGCTTTCTTT. Amino acids: CASSRQGPEAFF.

The chain recombines TRBV5-1 with TRBJ2-1; 9 nucleotides agree with TRBD2. The CDR3 consists of 18 residues. In germline, CDR1 is SGHRS, CDR2 YFSETQ. The ends lost 0 bases at V and 0 bases at J; junction bases unmatched: 7. The CDR3 DNA follows: TGCGCCAGCAGCTTGGGGCTAGCGGGGAGAAGCTCCTACAATGAGCAGTTCTTC. Translated, it gives CASSLGLAGRSSYNEQFF.

This rearrangement joins TRBV9 to TRBJ2-1, with 12 bases fitting TRBD2. The CDR3 is 13 amino acids. V lost 4 bases, J lost 12 bases, and 5 bases stayed unmatched. The germline gives CDR1 SGDLS, CDR2 YYNGEE. The CDR3 DNA follows: TGTGCCAGCAGCCCCAGGACTAGCGGGGTGCAGTTCTTC. As protein: CASSPRTSGVQFF.

The chain is built from TRBV14 and TRBJ1-1; possible D gene TRBD1, 5 bases. Trimming cost V 4 bases and J 3 bases, with 9 bases left between them. There are 13 residues in the CDR3. The germline CDR1 and CDR2 sequences are SGHDN and FVKESK. The CDR3 here is CASSLQVDTEAFF. DNA for the CDR3: TGTGCCAGCAGCCTACAGGTGGACACTGAAGCTTTCTTT.

This chain connects TRBV6-5 to TRBJ1-6, with TRBD1 identical over 9 bases. V lost 6 bases and J lost 9; bases outside the gene matches: 6. The germline CDR1 and CDR2 sequences are MNHEY and SVGAGI. CDR3 size: 14 residues. The CDR3 loop reads CASSTGGPSSPLHF. Here the CDR3 DNA reads TGTGCCAGCAGCACAGGGGGCCCAAGTTCACCCCTCCACTTT.

The chain joins TRBV2 to TRBJ2-7; 12 bases are shared with TRBD2. The CDR3 runs to 23 residues. CDR1 and CDR2 from the germline V gene are SNHLY and FYNNEI. Trimming at V came to 3 bases and at J to 5 bases, leaving 29 bases not matched to a gene. The CDR3 is CASSDPGLAGGQVRHEHFDEQYF. The CDR3 DNA is TGTGCCAGCAGTGATCCGGGGCTAGCGGGAGGGCAAGTTCGACACGAGCACTTCGACGAGCAGTACTTC.

The V gene is TRBV6-5, the J gene TRBJ1-2; D may be TRBD1 (5 bases). V was cut by 7 bases and J by 7 bases, with 13 bases left in between. The germline gives CDR1 MNHEY, CDR2 SVGAGI. The CDR3 is 12 amino acids. The CDR3 loop is CASTGALRGYTF. The CDR3 nucleotides read TGTGCCAGCACTGGGGCGTTGCGTGGCTACACCTTC.

This clone is a singleton in its sample. J is TRBJ1-3 and V is TRBV25-1; no firm D call. Germline V CDR1 and CDR2: MGHDK, SYGVNS. The CDR3 covers 13 residues. Trimming removed 3 bases at V and 0 bases at J, with 3 bases between. The CDR3 spells CASSDSSGNTIYF. CDR3 coding DNA: TGTGCCAGCAGTGACAGCTCTGGAAACACCATATATTTT.

The V gene is TRBV6-4, the J gene TRBJ2-1; 9 bases fit TRBD1. The germline CDR1 and CDR2 sequences are MRHNA and SNTAGT. After removal of 3 bases from V and 0 bases from J, the junction contained 6 bases not matched to a gene. The CDR3 runs to 17 residues. The CDR3 is CASSEYGQGSSYNEQFF. The CDR3 DNA sequence: TGTGCCAGCAGTGAGTACGGACAGGGGTCCTCCTACAATGAGCAGTTCTTC.

The chain uses TRBV7-9 and TRBJ1-1, with 7 bases fitting TRBD1. Germline-derived CDR1 and CDR2 are SEHNR and FQNEAQ (reference sequence). J lost 0 bases, V lost 6 bases, and 4 bases had no gene match. This CDR3 has 14 residues. Here the CDR3 DNA reads TGTGCCAGCAGAACCGACAGGGTGAACACTGAAGCTTTCTTT. It codes for CASRTDRVNTEAFF.

The rearrangement uses TRBV29-1 and TRBJ2-3, with 12 positions matching TRBD2. J gave up 1 base and V 7 bases, and 9 bases lay outside the gene matches. CDR1 SQVTM and CDR2 ANQGSEA come from the germline V gene. This CDR3 has 16 amino acids. The CDR3 region has the DNA TGCAGCGCCCTAGGACTAGCGGGGAGGGGCACAGATACGCAGTATTTT. It yields the protein CSALGLAGRGTDTQYF.

The chain recombines TRBV6-2 or TRBV6-3 with TRBJ1-5; D is unclear. This CDR3 has 13 amino acids. Trimming took 4 bases from V and 3 from J, leaving 7 bases between them. Germline V lookup: CDR1 MNHEY, CDR2 SVGEGT. DNA of the CDR3: TGTGCCAGCAGTTGGGCTGCCAATCAGCCCCAGCATTTT. Protein: CASSWAANQPQHF.

The sample holds one count of this clone. This sequence joins TRBV2 and TRBJ1-1; TRBD1 matches at 8 bases. The CDR3 totals 12 residues. CDR1 and CDR2 (germline): SNHLY, FYNNEI. The ends lost 4 bases at V and 5 bases at J; junction bases unmatched: 0. CDR3 nucleotides: TGTGCCAGCAGTGGACAGGGGACTGAAGCTTTCTTT. It yields the protein CASSGQGTEAFF.

This chain uses TRBV3-1 (or the pseudogene TRBV3-2) with TRBJ1-6, with 10 bases matching TRBD1. V trimming: 0 bases; J trimming: 9 bases; junction bases outside the gene matches: 2. The germline gives CDR1 LGHDT, CDR2 YNNKEL (reference sequence). The CDR3 has 15 amino acids. The CDR3 DNA sequence: TGTGCCAGCAGCCAAGACGGGGACAGGGGTTCACCCCTCCACTTT. Translation gives CASSQDGDRGSPLHF.

This chain links TRBV6-6 with TRBJ2-5, with D possibly being TRBD2 (5 bases). V lost 4 bases and J 2 bases, leaving 14 bases between the germline ends. This CDR3 region has 15 residues. CDR1 is MNHNY and CDR2 is SVGAGI in the germline V gene (reference sequence). CDR3 in amino acids: CASSSIPRVQETQYF. CDR3 nucleotides: TGTGCCAGCAGTTCCATCCCGAGGGTACAAGAGACCCAGTACTTC.

The chain links TRBV15 to TRBJ2-1; 14 bases fit TRBD2. The length of the CDR3 is 15 residues. V lost 4 bases and J lost 8; bases outside the gene matches: 4. Germline assignment: CDR1 LNHNV and CDR2 YYDKDF (reference sequence). For the CDR3, the DNA is TGTGCCACCAGCACTGGGACTAGCGGGAGTTATGAGCAGTTCTTC. Amino acids: CATSTGTSGSYEQFF. Using reference TRBV15 and TRBJ2-1 for the parts outside the CDR3, the full variable domain is DAMVIQNPRYQVTQFGKPVTLSCSQTLNHNVMYWYQQKSSQAPKLLFHYYDKDFNNEADTPDNFQSRRPNTSFCFLDIRSPGLGDTAMYLCATSTGTSGSYEQFFGPGTRLTVL.

The gene calls are TRBV29-1 and TRBJ1-2; 8 bases agree with TRBD1. J gave up 8 bases and V 7 bases, and 18 bases lay outside the gene matches. This CDR3 region has 15 residues. Germline CDR1 is SQVTM and CDR2 is ANQGSEA. The CDR3: CSASHGGIQGDGYTF. DNA of the CDR3: TGCAGCGCCTCACACGGGGGGATACAGGGGGACGGCTACACCTTC.

The CDR3 region is CASSRGRGYEQYF. For the CDR3, the DNA is TGTGCCAGCAGCCGCGGCAGAGGATACGAGCAGTACTTC. The chain has TRBV5-8 and TRBJ2-7; no firm D call. The V and J ends lost 4 bases and 4 bases respectively, with 12 bases between them. From germline, CDR1 is SGHTS and CDR2 YDEGEE. The CDR3 extends over 13 amino acids.

The chain links TRBV11-2 to TRBJ2-5; 7 bases map to TRBD1. The CDR3 has 15 amino acids. V dropped 5 bases and J dropped 2; count of bases not matched to a gene: 8. In germline, CDR1 is SGHAT, CDR2 FQNNGV. CDR3 amino acids: CASSVWTGTQETQYF. CDR3 DNA: TGTGCCAGCAGCGTATGGACAGGCACACAAGAGACCCAGTACTTC.

The CDR3 coding sequence is TGTGCCAGCAGACCGACAGGCATGAACACTGAAGCTTTCTTT. Protein: CASRPTGMNTEAFF. The genes are TRBV2 and TRBJ1-1; maybe TRBD1 (6 bases). The CDR3 spans 14 residues. Germline loops: CDR1 SNHLY, CDR2 FYNNEI. Between the trimmed V and J ends, which lost 6 bases and 0 bases, there was a span of 11 bases.

V and J are TRBV21-1 and TRBJ2-7; the table calls TRBD2, which could not be checked here. TRBV21-1 is a pseudogene locus. There are 22 residues in the CDR3. DNA for the CDR3: TGTGCCAGCAGCAAGGTTCGAGCCCCCCACCCATTTCCTAGCGAGTACTCCTACGAGCAGTACTTC. It translates to CASSKVRAPHPFPSEYSYEQYF.

The V and J genes are TRBV6-5 and TRBJ1-1; 8 bases align to TRBD1. Germline CDR1 MNHEY, CDR2 SVGAGI. With 6 bases clipped from V and 4 bases from J, the junction kept 7 bases outside the gene matches. CDR3 length: 14 residues. CDR3: CASSPGGVGTEAFF. DNA for the CDR3: TGTGCCAGCAGCCCAGGGGGCGTAGGCACTGAAGCTTTCTTT.